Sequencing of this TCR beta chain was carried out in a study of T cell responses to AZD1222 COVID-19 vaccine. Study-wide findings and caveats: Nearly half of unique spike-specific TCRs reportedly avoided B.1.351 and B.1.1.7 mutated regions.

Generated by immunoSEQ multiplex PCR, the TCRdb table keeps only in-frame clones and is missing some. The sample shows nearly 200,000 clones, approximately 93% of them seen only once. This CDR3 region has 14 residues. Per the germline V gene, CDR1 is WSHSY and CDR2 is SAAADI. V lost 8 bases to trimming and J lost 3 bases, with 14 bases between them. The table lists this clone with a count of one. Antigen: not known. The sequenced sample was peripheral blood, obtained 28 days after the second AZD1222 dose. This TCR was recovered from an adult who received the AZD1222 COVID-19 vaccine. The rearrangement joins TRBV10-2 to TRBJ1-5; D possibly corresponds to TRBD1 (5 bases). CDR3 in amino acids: CASGGAWDNQPQHF. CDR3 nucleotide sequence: TGCGCCAGCGGCGGGGCCTGGGACAATCAGCCCCAGCATTTT.